This T cell receptor beta chain comes out of a study of T cells in Graves' hyperthyroidism and ophthalmopathy. The investigators amplified TCR beta CDR3 regions from RNA transcripts. In the first-round RT-PCR of the TCR CDR3, the HTBI primer set was used. TCRdb fed the multiplex PCR reads into MiXCR, producing one record per CDR3 protein. The sample shows over 350,000 distinct CDR3 sequences, over 12% of them seen only once. This CDR3 comprises 16 residues. Trimming removed 4 bases at V and 2 bases at J, with 18 bases between. Germline-derived CDR1 and CDR2 are MDHEN and SYDVKM. This clonotype appeared many times.

This sequence originates from a man in his fifties or sixties with Graves' ophthalmopathy. The V call is TRBV28, the J call TRBJ2-7, with D unclear. Sequencing was carried out using blood. The CDR3 loop is CASSSPAASEPYEQYF. In nucleotides, the CDR3 is TGTGCCAGCAGTTCCCCTGCTGCGAGCGAACCCTACGAGCAGTACTTC.